This T cell receptor (beta chain) is from a study of shared clonotypes between healthy human individuals. Points from the study as a whole: It was only blood that was sampled, and tissue repertoires likely differ.

Donors comprised only Caucasian adults living in Nashville, Tennessee. The CD4+ fraction was divided into a CD45RA+ naive subset and a CD45RA-negative memory subset. Per the original data handling: Filtering differed for immunoSEQ, which gave only junction sequences without quality scores. Using immunoSEQ multiplex PCR, the repertoire was profiled, and TCRdb retains in-frame clones only, with some absent. The V and J calls and clone size were taken over from that table, and D and trimming were inferred from the DNA. The sample lists a few million clones; approximately 90% were seen once. From germline, CDR1 is MNHEY and CDR2 SMNVEV (reference sequence). The germline V and J ends were trimmed by 3 bases and 7 bases, with 21 bases remaining between them. The CDR3 length is 17 residues. A word on this clone: The antigen is unknown.

The V call is TRBV27, the J call TRBJ2-2, with D tentatively TRBD1 (6 bases). The sequence was collected from a man between 18 and 29 years old in good health. Some clones in this sample may be carry-over from other donors' samples. The sequenced sample consisted of naive CD4+ T cells from PBMCs. Documented subset: CD45RA+ positively selected. The CDR3 DNA reads TGTGCCAGCAGTTTTACTGGGACATCTAGGCGACTCGGGGAGCTGTTTTTT. The encoded protein is CASSFTGTSRRLGELFF.